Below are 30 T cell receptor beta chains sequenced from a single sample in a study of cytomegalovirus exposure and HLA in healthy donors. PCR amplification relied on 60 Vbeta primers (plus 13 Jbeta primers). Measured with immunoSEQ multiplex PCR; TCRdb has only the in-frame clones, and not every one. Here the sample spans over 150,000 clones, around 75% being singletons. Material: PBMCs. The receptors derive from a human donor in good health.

The CDR3 loop is CASSVAGGPFSYNEQFF. In nucleotides, the CDR3 is TGTGCCAGCAGCGTAGCGGGGGGGCCCTTCTCCTACAATGAGCAGTTCTTC. The V call is TRBV9, the J call TRBJ2-1; 8 bases line up with TRBD2. Germline-derived CDR1 and CDR2 are SGDLS and YYNGEE. CDR3 length: 17 residues. V was clipped by 0 bases and J by 0 bases; unmatched bases: 5.

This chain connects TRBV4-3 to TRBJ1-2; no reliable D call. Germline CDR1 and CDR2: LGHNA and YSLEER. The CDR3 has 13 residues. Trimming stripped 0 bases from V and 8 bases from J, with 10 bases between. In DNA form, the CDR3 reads TGCGCCAGCAGCCAAGATAACAGAGTAGGCTACACCTTC. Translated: CASSQDNRVGYTF.

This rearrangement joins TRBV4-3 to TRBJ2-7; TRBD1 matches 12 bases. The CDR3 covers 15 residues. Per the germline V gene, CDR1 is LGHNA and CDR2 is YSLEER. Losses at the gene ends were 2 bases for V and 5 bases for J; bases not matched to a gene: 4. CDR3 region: CASSQFGTGGDEQYF. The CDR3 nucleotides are TGCGCCAGCAGCCAATTCGGGACAGGGGGCGACGAGCAGTACTTC.

The CDR3 spells CASSPQTTETDTQYF. Here the CDR3 DNA reads TGTGCCAGCAGCCCCCAGACGACAGAAACAGATACGCAGTATTTT. The chain recombines TRBV7-2 with TRBJ2-3, with D possibly TRBD1 on 5 matching bases. The CDR3 runs 15 residues. Germline assignment: CDR1 SGHTA and CDR2 FQGNSA. Deletions cut 5 bases from V and 3 bases from J, with 15 bases between.

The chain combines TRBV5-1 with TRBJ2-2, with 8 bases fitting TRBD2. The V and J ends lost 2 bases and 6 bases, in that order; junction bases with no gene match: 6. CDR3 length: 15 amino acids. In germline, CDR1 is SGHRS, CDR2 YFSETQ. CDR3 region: CASSFGGGRSGELFF. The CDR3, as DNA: TGCGCCAGCAGCTTCGGGGGGGGCCGGTCCGGGGAGCTGTTTTTT.

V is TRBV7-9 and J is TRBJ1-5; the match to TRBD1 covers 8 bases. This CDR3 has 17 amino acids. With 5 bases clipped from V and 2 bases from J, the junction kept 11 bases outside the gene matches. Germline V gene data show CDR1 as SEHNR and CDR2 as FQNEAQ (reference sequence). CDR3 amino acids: CASSALAGGDGNQPQHF. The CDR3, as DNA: TGTGCCAGCAGCGCCCTCGCAGGGGGCGATGGCAATCAGCCCCAGCATTTT.

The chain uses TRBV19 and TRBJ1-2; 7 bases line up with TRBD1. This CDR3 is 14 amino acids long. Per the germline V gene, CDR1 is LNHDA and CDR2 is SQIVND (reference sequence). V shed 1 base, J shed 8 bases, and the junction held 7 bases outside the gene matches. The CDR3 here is CASSIGRQGRGYTF. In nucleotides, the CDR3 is TGTGCCAGTAGTATAGGACGACAGGGTCGCGGCTACACCTTC.

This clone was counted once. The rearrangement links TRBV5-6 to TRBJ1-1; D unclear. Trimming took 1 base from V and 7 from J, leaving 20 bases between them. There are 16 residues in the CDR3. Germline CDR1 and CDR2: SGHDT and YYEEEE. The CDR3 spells CASSLRKRTRGIEAFF. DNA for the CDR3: TGTGCCAGCAGCTTGAGAAAAAGGACCCGCGGGATTGAAGCTTTCTTT.

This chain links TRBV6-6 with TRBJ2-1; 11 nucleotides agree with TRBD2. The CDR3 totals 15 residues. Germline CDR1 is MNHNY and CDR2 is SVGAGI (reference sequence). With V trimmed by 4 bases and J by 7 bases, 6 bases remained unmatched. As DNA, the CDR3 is TGTGCCAGCAGTTCGGTTAGCGGGGGGGCGAATGAGCAGTTCTTC. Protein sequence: CASSSVSGGANEQFF.

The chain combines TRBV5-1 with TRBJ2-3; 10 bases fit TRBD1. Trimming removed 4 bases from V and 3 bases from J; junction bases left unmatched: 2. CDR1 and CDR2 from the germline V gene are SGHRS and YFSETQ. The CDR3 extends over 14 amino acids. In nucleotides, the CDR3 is TGCGCCAGCAGCGAGGGACAGGGGACAGATACGCAGTATTTT. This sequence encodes CASSEGQGTDTQYF.

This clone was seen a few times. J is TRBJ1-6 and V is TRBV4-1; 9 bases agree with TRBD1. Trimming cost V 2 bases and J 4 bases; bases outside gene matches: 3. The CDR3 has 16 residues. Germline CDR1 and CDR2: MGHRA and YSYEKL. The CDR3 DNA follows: TGCGCCAGCAGCCAACCGGGACAGGGTTATAATTCACCCCTCCACTTT. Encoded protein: CASSQPGQGYNSPLHF.

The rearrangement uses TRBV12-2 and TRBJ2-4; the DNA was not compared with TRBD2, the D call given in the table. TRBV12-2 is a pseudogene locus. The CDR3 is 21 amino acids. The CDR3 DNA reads TGTGCAAGTCGCCTTAGGGATCGGACTAGCGGGGGACAAAGGGCCAAAAACATTCAGTACTTC. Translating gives CASRLRDRTSGGQRAKNIQYF.

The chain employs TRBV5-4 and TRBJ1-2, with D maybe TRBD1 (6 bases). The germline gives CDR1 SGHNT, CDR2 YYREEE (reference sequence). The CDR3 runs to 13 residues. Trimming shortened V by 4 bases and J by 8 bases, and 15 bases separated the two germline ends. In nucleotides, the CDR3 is TGTGCCAGCAGCATGCCCGGACAGAGGGGCTACACCTTC. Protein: CASSMPGQRGYTF.

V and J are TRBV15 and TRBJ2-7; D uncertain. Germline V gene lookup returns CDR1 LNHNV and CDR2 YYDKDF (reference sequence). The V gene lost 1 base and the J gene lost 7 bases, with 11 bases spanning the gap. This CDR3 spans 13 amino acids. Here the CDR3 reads CATSRVDSWEQYF. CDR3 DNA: TGTGCCACCAGCAGAGTTGATAGTTGGGAGCAGTACTTC.

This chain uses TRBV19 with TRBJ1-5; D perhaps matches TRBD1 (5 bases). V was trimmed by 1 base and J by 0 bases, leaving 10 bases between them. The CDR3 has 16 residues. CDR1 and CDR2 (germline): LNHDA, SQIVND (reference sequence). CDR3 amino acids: CASSIAGPYSNQPQHF. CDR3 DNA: TGTGCCAGTAGTATAGCAGGGCCCTATAGCAATCAGCCCCAGCATTTT.

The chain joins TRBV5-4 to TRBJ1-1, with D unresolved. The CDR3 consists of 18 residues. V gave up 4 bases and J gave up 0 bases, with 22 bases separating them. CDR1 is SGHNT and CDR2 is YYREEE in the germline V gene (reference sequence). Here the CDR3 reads CASSPAGSFGGLNTEAFF. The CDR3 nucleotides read TGTGCCAGCAGCCCGGCGGGGAGTTTTGGTGGATTGAACACTGAAGCTTTCTTT.

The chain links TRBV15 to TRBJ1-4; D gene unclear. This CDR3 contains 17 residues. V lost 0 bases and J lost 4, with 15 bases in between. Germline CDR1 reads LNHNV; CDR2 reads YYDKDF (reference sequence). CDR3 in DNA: TGTGCCACCAGCAGAGACCCCGCTCAATACAATAATGAAAAACTGTTTTTT. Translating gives CATSRDPAQYNNEKLFF.

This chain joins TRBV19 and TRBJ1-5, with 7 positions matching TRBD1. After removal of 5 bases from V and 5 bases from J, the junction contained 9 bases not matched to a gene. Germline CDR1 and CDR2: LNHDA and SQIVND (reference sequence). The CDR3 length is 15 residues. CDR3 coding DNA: TGTGCCAGTAGTCGACAGGGAAGCATTCATCAGCCCCAGCATTTT. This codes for CASSRQGSIHQPQHF.

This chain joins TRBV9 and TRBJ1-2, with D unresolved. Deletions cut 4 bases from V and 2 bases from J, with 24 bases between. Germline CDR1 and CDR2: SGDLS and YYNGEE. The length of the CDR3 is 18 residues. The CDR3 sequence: CASSYNGGRSGVNYGYTF. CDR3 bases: TGTGCCAGCAGCTACAACGGCGGGCGATCGGGAGTCAACTATGGCTACACCTTC.

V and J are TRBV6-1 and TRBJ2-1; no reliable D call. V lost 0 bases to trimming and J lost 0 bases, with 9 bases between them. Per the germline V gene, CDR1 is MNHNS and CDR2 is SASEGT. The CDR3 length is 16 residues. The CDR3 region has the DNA TGTGCCAGCAGTGAAGCGTTCCTAAGCTCCTACAATGAGCAGTTCTTC. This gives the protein CASSEAFLSSYNEQFF.

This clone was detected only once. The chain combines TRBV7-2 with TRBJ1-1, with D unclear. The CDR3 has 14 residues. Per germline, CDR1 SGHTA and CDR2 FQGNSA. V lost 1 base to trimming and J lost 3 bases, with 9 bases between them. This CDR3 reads CASSLESVYTEAFF. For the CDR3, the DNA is TGTGCCAGCAGCTTAGAATCAGTGTACACTGAAGCTTTCTTT. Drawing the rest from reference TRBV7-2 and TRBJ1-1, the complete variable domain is GAGVSQSPSNKVTEKGKDVELRCDPISGHTALYWYRQSLGQGLEFLIYFQGNSAPDKSGLPSDRFSAERTGGSVSTLTIQRTQQEDSAVYLCASSLESVYTEAFFGQGTRLTVV.

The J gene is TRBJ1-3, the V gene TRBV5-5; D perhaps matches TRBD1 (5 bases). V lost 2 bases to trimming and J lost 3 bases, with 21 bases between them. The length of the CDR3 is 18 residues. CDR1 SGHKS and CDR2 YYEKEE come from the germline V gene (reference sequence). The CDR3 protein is CASSLDGGLLVGGNTIYF. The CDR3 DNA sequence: TGTGCCAGCAGCTTAGACGGGGGGTTATTGGTTGGTGGAAACACCATATATTTT. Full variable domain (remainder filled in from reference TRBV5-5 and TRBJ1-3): DAGVTQSPTHLIKTRGQQVTLRCSPISGHKSVSWYQQVLGQGPQFIFQYYEKEERGRGNFPDRFSARQFPNYSSELNVNALLLGDSALYLCASSLDGGLLVGGNTIYFGEGSWLTVV.

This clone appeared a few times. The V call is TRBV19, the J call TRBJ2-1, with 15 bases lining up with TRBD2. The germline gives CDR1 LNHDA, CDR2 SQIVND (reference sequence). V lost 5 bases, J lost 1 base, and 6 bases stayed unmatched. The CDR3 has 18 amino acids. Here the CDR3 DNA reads TGTGCCAGTAGTCTCGGGACTAGCGGGGGGTCATCCTACAATGAGCAGTTCTTC. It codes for CASSLGTSGGSSYNEQFF.

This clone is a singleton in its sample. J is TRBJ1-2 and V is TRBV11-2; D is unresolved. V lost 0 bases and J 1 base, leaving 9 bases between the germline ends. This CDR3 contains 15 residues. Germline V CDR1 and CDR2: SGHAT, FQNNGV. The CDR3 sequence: CASSLDRVRNYGYTF. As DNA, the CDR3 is TGTGCCAGCAGCTTAGATCGGGTTCGTAACTATGGCTACACCTTC.

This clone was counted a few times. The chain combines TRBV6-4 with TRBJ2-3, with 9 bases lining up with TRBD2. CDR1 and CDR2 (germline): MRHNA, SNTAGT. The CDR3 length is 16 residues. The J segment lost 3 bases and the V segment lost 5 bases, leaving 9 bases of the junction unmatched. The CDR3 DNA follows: TGTGCCAGCAGTAATTCACGCGGGGGGGGTACAGATACGCAGTATTTT. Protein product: CASSNSRGGGTDTQYF.

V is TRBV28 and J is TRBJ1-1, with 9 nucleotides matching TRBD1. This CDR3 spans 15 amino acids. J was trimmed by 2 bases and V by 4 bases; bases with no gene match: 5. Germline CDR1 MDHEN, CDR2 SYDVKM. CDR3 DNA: TGTGCCAGCAGTTCGCCGGGACAGGGCAACACTGAAGCTTTCTTT. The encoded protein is CASSSPGQGNTEAFF.

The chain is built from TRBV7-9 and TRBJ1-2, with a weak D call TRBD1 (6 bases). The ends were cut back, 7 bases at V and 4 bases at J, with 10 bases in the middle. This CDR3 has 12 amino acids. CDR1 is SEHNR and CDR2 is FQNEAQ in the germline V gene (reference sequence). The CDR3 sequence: CASTWDIYGYTF. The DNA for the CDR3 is TGTGCCAGCACCTGGGACATCTATGGCTACACCTTC.

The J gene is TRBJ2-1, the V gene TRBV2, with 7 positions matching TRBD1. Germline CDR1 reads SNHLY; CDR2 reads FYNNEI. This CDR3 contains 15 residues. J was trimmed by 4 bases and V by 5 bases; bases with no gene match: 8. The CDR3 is CASSLSGTAYNEQFF. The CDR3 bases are TGTGCCAGCAGTTTATCCGGGACAGCATACAATGAGCAGTTCTTC.

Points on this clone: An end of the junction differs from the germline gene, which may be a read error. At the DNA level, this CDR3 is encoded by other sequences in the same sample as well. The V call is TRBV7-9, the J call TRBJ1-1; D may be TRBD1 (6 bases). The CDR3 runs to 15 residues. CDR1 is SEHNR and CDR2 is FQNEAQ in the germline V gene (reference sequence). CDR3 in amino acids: CASSLAGAGVGEAFF. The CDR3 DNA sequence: TGTGCCAGCAGTTTAGCGGGGGCGGGGGTTGGCGAAGCTTTCTTT.

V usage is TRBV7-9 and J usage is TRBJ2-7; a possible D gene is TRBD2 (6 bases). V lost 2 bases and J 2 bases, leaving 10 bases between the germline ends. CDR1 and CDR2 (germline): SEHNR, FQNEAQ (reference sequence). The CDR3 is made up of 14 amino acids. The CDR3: CASSLPSATYEQYF. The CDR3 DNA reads TGTGCCAGCAGCTTACCTAGCGCAACCTACGAGCAGTACTTC.